This is a list of T cell receptor beta chains from one sample in a study of cytomegalovirus exposure and HLA in healthy donors. Only in-frame clones appear in the TCRdb table, and some are missing; sequencing was by immunoSEQ multiplex PCR. The profile shows 100,000 or so clones, approximately 84% of them singletons. Sequencing used PBMCs. These receptors came from a man younger than 35 in good health and CMV-seronegative. Both conserved end residues are part of each CDR3. The order of the fields is V gene, J gene, D gene, clone size, CDR3 protein, CDR3 DNA. The D gene is left open where the match is weak. Some rows mark clone size as missing; the rest say once, few, many or name a class of expanded clone.

V gene: TRBV6-5; J gene: TRBJ1-5; D gene: -; clone size: -; CDR3 protein: CASSRRDSNQPQHF; CDR3 DNA: TGTGCCAGCAGTCGCAGGGATAGCAATCAGCCCCAGCATTTT
V gene: TRBV5-6; J gene: TRBJ2-7; D gene: -; clone size: -; CDR3 protein: CASSLARRASSYEQYF; CDR3 DNA: TGTGCCAGCAGCCTCGCTAGGAGGGCCAGCTCCTACGAGCAGTACTTC
V gene: TRBV28; J gene: TRBJ1-5; D gene: TRBD1; clone size: -; CDR3 protein: CASRSGTGGRSNQPQHF; CDR3 DNA: TGTGCCAGTAGGTCCGGGACAGGGGGGCGTAGCAATCAGCCCCAGCATTTT
V gene: TRBV9; J gene: TRBJ2-7; D gene: TRBD1; clone size: -; CDR3 protein: CASSVSGTGRSNYEQYF; CDR3 DNA: TGTGCCAGCAGCGTATCCGGGACAGGGAGATCCAACTACGAGCAGTACTTC
V gene: TRBV6-5; J gene: TRBJ1-4; D gene: -; clone size: -; CDR3 protein: CASRRNRGQNEKLFF; CDR3 DNA: TGTGCCAGCAGACGCAACCGAGGACAGAATGAAAAACTGTTTTTT
V gene: TRBV29-1; J gene: TRBJ2-5; D gene: TRBD2; clone size: -; CDR3 protein: CSVGLERGETQYF; CDR3 DNA: TGCAGCGTTGGACTCGAGCGGGGGGAGACCCAGTACTTC
V gene: TRBV5-4; J gene: TRBJ1-1; D gene: -; clone size: few; CDR3 protein: CASSPDMNTEAFF; CDR3 DNA: TGTGCCAGCAGCCCGGACATGAACACTGAAGCTTTCTTT
V gene: TRBV19; J gene: TRBJ2-5; D gene: -; clone size: -; CDR3 protein: CASSIFGQQETQYF; CDR3 DNA: TGTGCCAGTAGTATATTTGGACAGCAAGAGACCCAGTACTTC
V gene: TRBV27; J gene: TRBJ2-3; D gene: TRBD2; clone size: -; CDR3 protein: CASSLWALTAGEGTDTQYF; CDR3 DNA: TGTGCCAGCAGTTTATGGGCCCTGACAGCGGGAGAGGGCACAGATACGCAGTATTTT
V gene: TRBV19; J gene: TRBJ1-1; D gene: TRBD1; clone size: -; CDR3 protein: CASRPQGETEAFF; CDR3 DNA: TGTGCCAGTAGACCACAGGGGGAAACTGAAGCTTTCTTT
V gene: TRBV6-1; J gene: TRBJ1-2; D gene: -; clone size: -; CDR3 protein: CASSELQAGGYTF; CDR3 DNA: TGTGCCAGCAGTGAGTTGCAGGCGGGTGGCTACACCTTC